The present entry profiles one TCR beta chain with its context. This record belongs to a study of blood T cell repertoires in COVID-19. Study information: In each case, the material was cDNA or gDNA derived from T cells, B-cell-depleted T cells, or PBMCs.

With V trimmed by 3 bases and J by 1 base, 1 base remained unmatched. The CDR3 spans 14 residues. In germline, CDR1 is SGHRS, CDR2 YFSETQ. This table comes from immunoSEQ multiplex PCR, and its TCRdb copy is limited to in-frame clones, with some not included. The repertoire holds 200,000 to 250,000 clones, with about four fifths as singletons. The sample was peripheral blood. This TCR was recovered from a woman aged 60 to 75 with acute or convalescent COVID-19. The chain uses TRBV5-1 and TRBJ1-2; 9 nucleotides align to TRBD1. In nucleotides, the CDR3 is TGCGCCAGCAGCTCGACAGGGGGTAACTATGGCTACACCTTC. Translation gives CASSSTGGNYGYTF. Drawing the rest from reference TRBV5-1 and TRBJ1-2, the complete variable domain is KAGVTQTPRYLIKTRGQQVTLSCSPISGHRSVSWYQQTPGQGLQFLFEYFSETQRNKGNFPGRFSGRQFSNSRSEMNVSTLELGDSALYLCASSSTGGNYGYTFGSGTRLTVV.